This T cell receptor beta chain was recorded in a study of T cell repertoires in cytomegalovirus infection. Points from the study as a whole: Dominating the ex vivo response were TCR beta clonotypes that were CMV-specific and HLA-C-restricted.

TCRdb ran MiXCR on the reads and lists one entry per CDR3 protein. The sample holds about 830,000 distinct CDR3 sequences, 32% seen once. The V and J ends lost 11 bases and 3 bases, in that order; junction bases with no gene match: 11. CDR1 and CDR2 from the germline V gene are MNHNS and SASEGT. The CDR3 sequence is 14 residues long. This clonotype turned up a few times. Its target is not known. The sample here was cultured CD8+ T cells from PBMCs, taken from culture after CMV antigen stimulation. The TCR originated in a human donor in good health (CMV status not recorded). Some clones in this sample may be carry-over from other donors' samples. V is TRBV6-1 and J is TRBJ1-2; 8 positions match TRBD1. This CDR3 reads CAGVGQGEDYGYTF. The CDR3 DNA reads as TGTGCCGGGGTCGGACAGGGTGAAGACTATGGCTACACCTTC.